The 10 T cell receptor beta chains reported below all come from one sample, sequenced in a study of control samples from healthy donors and cancer patients. Libraries were prepared by immunoSEQ multiplex PCR; TCRdb keeps only in-frame clonotypes and omits some of them. The sample lists tens of thousands of clones; around four fifths were seen once. The sample consisted of blood. The receptors shown here come from a man aged 60 to 69 in good health.

This clone appeared a few times. This chain links TRBV7-2 with TRBJ1-1; perhaps TRBD1 as D (6 bases). From germline, CDR1 is SGHTA and CDR2 FQGNSA. Trimming stripped 5 bases from V and 1 base from J, with 17 bases between. This CDR3 contains 16 residues. In nucleotides, the CDR3 is TGTGCCAGCAGCCTAAACGCAGGGGTCTGGAACACTGAAGCTTTCTTT. Translating gives CASSLNAGVWNTEAFF.

This rearrangement joins TRBV9 to TRBJ1-5; no clear D gene. This CDR3 comprises 13 residues. Trimming stripped 2 bases from V and 0 bases from J, with 3 bases between. Germline values: CDR1 SGDLS, CDR2 YYNGEE. CDR3 DNA: TGTGCCAGCAGCGTTAATAGCAATCAGCCCCAGCATTTT. Translated, it gives CASSVNSNQPQHF.

This clone was seen once. V gene TRBV9 combines with J gene TRBJ1-2; no clear D. The CDR3 contains 13 residues. CDR1 SGDLS and CDR2 YYNGEE come from the germline V gene. V was shortened by 0 bases and J by 4 bases, with 7 bases between the two germline ends. Here the CDR3 reads CASSVELGYGYTF. The CDR3 DNA is TGTGCCAGCAGCGTAGAGCTGGGCTATGGCTACACCTTC.

The sample holds a few counts of this clone. This chain connects TRBV19 to TRBJ1-2; no clear D. Trimming removed 8 bases from V and 1 base from J, with 14 bases in between. The germline CDR1 and CDR2 sequences are LNHDA and SQIVND (reference sequence). The CDR3 runs 14 residues. As DNA, the CDR3 is TGTGCCAGTTCCCCATCGGGCGTTAACTATGGCTACACCTTC. Its protein is CASSPSGVNYGYTF.

CDR3 DNA sequence: TGTGCCAGCAGCTTCCAATCCCGGTGGGATAATCCCTACAATGAGCAGTTCTTC. Amino acids: CASSFQSRWDNPYNEQFF. V gene TRBV7-9 combines with J gene TRBJ2-1; no definite D call. Germline CDR1 and CDR2: SEHNR and FQNEAQ (reference sequence). Trimming cost V 3 bases and J 2 bases, with 20 bases left between them. The CDR3 loop spans 18 amino acids.

To note about this clone: Other DNA sequences in this sample translate to the same CDR3. The gene calls are TRBV9 and TRBJ1-1, with 7 bases matching TRBD1. The CDR3 consists of 14 residues. Losses at the gene ends were 3 bases for V and 6 bases for J; bases not matched to a gene: 8. The V gene's germline CDR1 is SGDLS and CDR2 YYNGEE. The CDR3 DNA reads TGTGCCAGCAGCGCTCTGACAGGGAGAGCTGAAGCTTTCTTT. This translates into CASSALTGRAEAFF.

The chain uses TRBV27 and TRBJ2-5, with D possibly matching TRBD1 (5 bases). The CDR3 has 15 amino acids. V was pared by 7 bases and J by 1 base, with 16 bases between. In germline, CDR1 is MNHEY, CDR2 SMNVEV (reference sequence). CDR3 protein: CASKVAGRSQETQYF. As DNA, the CDR3 is TGTGCCAGCAAGGTGGCAGGGCGATCCCAAGAGACCCAGTACTTC.

V is TRBV2 and J is TRBJ1-5, with D tentatively TRBD1 (5 bases). Germline V gene sequence: CDR1 SNHLY, CDR2 FYNNEI. V lost 5 bases, J lost 5 bases, and 13 bases lay in between. The CDR3 contains 14 residues. CDR3 sequence: CASSQEGNDQPQHF. The CDR3 DNA reads as TGTGCCAGCAGTCAGGAGGGGAATGATCAGCCCCAGCATTTT.

The chain links TRBV27 to TRBJ1-2; no clear D gene. V shed 3 bases and J shed 4 bases, with 15 bases lying between them. The CDR3 has 15 amino acids. Germline assignment: CDR1 MNHEY and CDR2 SMNVEV (reference sequence). CDR3 region: CASSFRISLSYGYTF. DNA for the CDR3: TGTGCCAGCAGTTTTCGGATCAGCTTAAGCTATGGCTACACCTTC.

This chain links TRBV19 with TRBJ1-1; no firm D call. CDR1 and CDR2 from the germline V gene are LNHDA and SQIVND (reference sequence). The CDR3 is 12 residues long. Trimming removed 6 bases from V and 3 bases from J, with 8 bases in between. For the CDR3, the DNA is TGTGCCAGTAGGGCGGGGTACACTGAAGCTTTCTTT. It specifies CASRAGYTEAFF.